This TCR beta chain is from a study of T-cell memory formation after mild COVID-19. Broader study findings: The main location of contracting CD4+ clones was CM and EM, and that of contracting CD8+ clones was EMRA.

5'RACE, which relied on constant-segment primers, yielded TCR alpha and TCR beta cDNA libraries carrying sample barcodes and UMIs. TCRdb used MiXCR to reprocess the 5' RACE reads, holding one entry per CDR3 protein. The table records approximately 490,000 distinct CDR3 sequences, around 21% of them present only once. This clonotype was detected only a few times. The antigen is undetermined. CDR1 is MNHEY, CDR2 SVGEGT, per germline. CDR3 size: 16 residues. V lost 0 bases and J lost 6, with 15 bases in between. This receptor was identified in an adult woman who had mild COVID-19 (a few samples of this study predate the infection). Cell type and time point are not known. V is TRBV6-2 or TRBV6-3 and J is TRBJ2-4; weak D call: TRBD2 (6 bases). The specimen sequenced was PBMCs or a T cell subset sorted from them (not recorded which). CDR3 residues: CASSYSMDYGVNIQYF. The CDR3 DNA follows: TGTGCCAGCAGTTACTCGATGGACTACGGGGTAAACATTCAGTACTTC.